A single sample gave rise to the 8 T cell receptor beta chains below, sequenced in a study of beta chain features in type 1 diabetes. Expressed TCRB transcripts were sequenced because the entire RNA isolate underwent reverse transcription. Method: immunoSEQ multiplex PCR; TCRdb's copy keeps in-frame clones and lacks some. The sample contains about 930,000 clones, about a sixth of which appear only once. Sequencing was carried out using naive CD4+ T cells from blood. The receptors stem from a woman aged 18-30 years in good health.

J is TRBJ2-2 and V is TRBV12-5; 10 bases line up with TRBD1. CDR1 is LGHNT and CDR2 is FRNRAP in the germline V gene. The ends lost 1 base at V and 4 bases at J; junction bases unmatched: 3. The CDR3 is 16 residues long. CDR3 in DNA: TGTGCTAGTGGTTTGGGACAGGGGGCTGTCACCGGGGAGCTGTTTTTT. This codes for CASGLGQGAVTGELFF.

The chain joins TRBV28 to TRBJ2-7, with D perhaps matching TRBD1 (7 bases). Germline CDR1 reads MDHEN; CDR2 reads SYDVKM. The CDR3 spans 12 residues. Trimming stripped 7 bases from V and 7 bases from J, with 14 bases between. As DNA, the CDR3 is TGTGCCAGCACCATTGCGGGACAGGAGCAGTACTTC. Amino acids: CASTIAGQEQYF.

The rearrangement links TRBV20-1 to TRBJ2-7, with D uncertain. The germline V gene has CDR1 DFQATT and CDR2 SNEGSKA (reference sequence). CDR3 length equals 11 residues. Trimming cost V 7 bases and J 5 bases, with 12 bases left between them. Here the CDR3 reads CSVSGFNEQYF. DNA of the CDR3: TGCAGTGTTAGTGGTTTCAACGAGCAGTACTTC.

This clone was counted between two and nine times. One end of the junction varies from germline; a read error may be responsible. The chain has TRBV7-3 and TRBJ2-1, with TRBD2 identical over 9 bases. The CDR3 is 17 residues long. Germline V gene lookup returns CDR1 SGHTA and CDR2 FQGTGA. The DNA of the CDR3 is TGTGCCAGCAGCTTAGCTCTAGCGGGGTACTCCCACAATGAGCAGTTCTTC. This translates into CASSLALAGYSHNEQFF. Drawing the rest from reference TRBV7-3 and TRBJ2-1, the complete variable domain is GAGVSQTPSNKVTEKGKYVELRCDPISGHTALYWYRQSLGQGPEFLIYFQGTGAADDSGLPNDRFFAVRPEGSVSTLKIQRTERGDSAVYLCASSLALAGYSHNEQFFGPGTRLTVL.

This chain uses TRBV12-5 with TRBJ2-1; weak D call: TRBD1 (6 bases). V dropped 7 bases and J dropped 0 bases, with 16 bases sitting between them. The CDR3 spans 16 residues. From germline, CDR1 is LGHNT and CDR2 FRNRAP. DNA for the CDR3: TGTGCTAGTGCCAAACGAAGGGGGATCTCCTACAATGAGCAGTTCTTC. Translating it yields CASAKRRGISYNEQFF.

This clone was found a few times. The chain couples TRBV7-2 to TRBJ2-3; possible D gene TRBD1, 5 bases. Germline CDR1 and CDR2: SGHTA and FQGNSA. V was cut by 4 bases and J by 5 bases, with 10 bases left in between. The length of the CDR3 is 13 residues. The CDR3 protein is CASSSQRGDTQYF. CDR3 in DNA: TGTGCCAGCAGCTCGCAAAGGGGAGATACGCAGTATTTT.

This clone has more than one count but fewer than ten. V is TRBV19 and J is TRBJ2-1; D assignment may be TRBD1 or TRBD2 (6 bases each). Germline V CDR1 and CDR2: LNHDA, SQIVND (reference sequence). Trimming removed 10 bases from V and 6 bases from J, with 22 bases in between. CDR3 size: 15 residues. CDR3 amino acids: CATKERGAPGNEQFF. The CDR3 nucleotides read TGTGCCACCAAAGAGAGGGGGGCCCCGGGCAATGAGCAGTTCTTC.

The chain is built from TRBV5-4 and TRBJ2-4; TRBD2 matches 13 bases. The CDR3 runs to 20 residues. CDR1 and CDR2 from the germline V gene are SGHNT and YYREEE (reference sequence). Germline trimming cut 0 bases from V and 4 bases from J; bases unmatched to any gene: 13. The CDR3 is CASSLDGLAGVPGRKNIQYF. The DNA for the CDR3 is TGTGCCAGCAGCTTGGACGGACTAGCGGGAGTTCCGGGTCGGAAAAACATTCAGTACTTC.